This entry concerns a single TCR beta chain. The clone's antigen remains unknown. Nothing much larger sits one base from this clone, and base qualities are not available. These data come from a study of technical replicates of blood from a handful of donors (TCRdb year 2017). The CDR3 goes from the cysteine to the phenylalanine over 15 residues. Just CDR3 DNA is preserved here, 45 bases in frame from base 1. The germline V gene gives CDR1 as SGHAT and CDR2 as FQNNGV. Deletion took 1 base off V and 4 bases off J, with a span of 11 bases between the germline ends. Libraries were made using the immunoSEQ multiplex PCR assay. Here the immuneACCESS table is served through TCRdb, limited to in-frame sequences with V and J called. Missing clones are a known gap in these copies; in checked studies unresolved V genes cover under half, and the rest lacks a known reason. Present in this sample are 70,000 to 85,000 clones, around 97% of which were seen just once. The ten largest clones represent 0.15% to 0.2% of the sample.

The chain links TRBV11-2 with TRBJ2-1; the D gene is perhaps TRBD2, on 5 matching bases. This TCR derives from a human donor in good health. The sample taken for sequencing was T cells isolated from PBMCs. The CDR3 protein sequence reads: CASSLARAGYNEQFF. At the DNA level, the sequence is TGTGCCAGCAGCTTAGCGCGGGCCGGGTACAATGAGCAGTTCTTC.